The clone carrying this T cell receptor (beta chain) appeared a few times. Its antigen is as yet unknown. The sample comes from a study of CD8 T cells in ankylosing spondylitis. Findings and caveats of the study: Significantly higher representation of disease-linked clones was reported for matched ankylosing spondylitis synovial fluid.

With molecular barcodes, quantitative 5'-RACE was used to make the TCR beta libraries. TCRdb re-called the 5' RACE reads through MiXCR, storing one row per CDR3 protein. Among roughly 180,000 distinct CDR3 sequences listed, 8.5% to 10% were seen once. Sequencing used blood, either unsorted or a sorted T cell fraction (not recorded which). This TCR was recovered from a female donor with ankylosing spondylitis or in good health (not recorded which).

The CDR3 sequence: CASSLEVQETQYF. CDR3 in DNA: TGTGCCAGCAGTTTAGAGGTCCAAGAGACCCAGTACTTC. This rearrangement joins TRBV28 to TRBJ2-5; D is uncertain. Germline V gives CDR1 MDHEN, CDR2 SYDVKM. The CDR3 is 13 amino acids. V was cut by 2 bases and J by 1 base, with 5 bases left in between.